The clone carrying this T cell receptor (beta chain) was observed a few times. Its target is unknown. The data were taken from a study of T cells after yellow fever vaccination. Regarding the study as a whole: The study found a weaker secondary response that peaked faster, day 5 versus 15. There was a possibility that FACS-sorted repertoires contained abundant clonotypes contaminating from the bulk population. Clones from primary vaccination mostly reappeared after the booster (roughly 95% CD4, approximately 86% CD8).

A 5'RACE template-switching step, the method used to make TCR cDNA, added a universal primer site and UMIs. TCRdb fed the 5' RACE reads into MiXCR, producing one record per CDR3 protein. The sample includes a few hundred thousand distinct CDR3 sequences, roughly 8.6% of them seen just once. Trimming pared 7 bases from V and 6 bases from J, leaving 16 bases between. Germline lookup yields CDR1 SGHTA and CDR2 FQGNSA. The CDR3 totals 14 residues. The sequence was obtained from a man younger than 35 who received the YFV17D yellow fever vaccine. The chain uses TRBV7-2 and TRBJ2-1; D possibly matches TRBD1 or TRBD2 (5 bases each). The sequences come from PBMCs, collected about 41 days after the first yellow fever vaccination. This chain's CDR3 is CASIRGPFPNEQFF. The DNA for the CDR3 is TGTGCCAGCATCCGGGGCCCCTTCCCCAATGAGCAGTTCTTC.